This T cell receptor beta chain was obtained from a study of T cells after yellow fever vaccination (dated by TCRdb to about 2019). Turning to the overall study: The SMART-Seq v4 Ultra Low Input RNA kit was used to prepare libraries from fractions with low cell numbers. To track T-cell clones before and after primary and booster YFV17D yellow fever vaccination, bulk TCR alpha and beta repertoires were sequenced longitudinally. Two healthy male donors, one aged 18 to 30 and one aged 30 to 40 years, made up the cohort. Bulk PBMC replicates and cell subsets were isolated from blood drawn at multiple timepoints before and after both primary and secondary immunization. Summary of the overall study and its limitations: The secondary T-cell response was found to be weaker but faster than the primary response, with a peak reached on day 5 rather than on day 15. FACS-sorted repertoires could contain abundant contaminating clonotypes from the bulk population, so computational filtering was required. After the booster, most clones that had expanded after primary vaccination were detected again (about 97% of CD4 and over 75% of CD8), suggesting broad maintenance of memory. A small fraction of clonotypes showed up in both the CD4 and CD8 compartments, probably as a result of convergent recombination. Because the study included only two donors, the extent to which the findings can be generalized is limited.

Sequencing used an Illumina NovaSeq 6000. TCR cDNA was synthesized by 5'RACE template switching, which introduced a universal primer site and unique molecular identifiers. cDNA synthesis was primed from both the TCR alpha and TCR beta constant segments. Library amplification involved two PCR steps, and the second step added sample barcodes and sequencing adapters. Libraries were sequenced on Illumina HiSeq 2500 (2x100 bp) or NovaSeq (2x150 bp). In the source study's methods: Reads were demultiplexed and collapsed into UMI consensus sequences with MIGEC, and V(D)J alignment was performed with MiXCR. Vaccine-responding clonotypes were defined with edgeR using replicate PBMC samples, requiring FDR below 0.01 and a log2 fold change above 5 up to day 15. Each bulk clonotype received a CD4 or CD8 identity based on whether the sequenced CD4 or CD8 repertoire contained that clonotype at higher abundance. TCRdb applied fastp at Q25 and MiXCR to the public reads, then kept only in-frame beta chains. For every CDR3 protein sequence, its rows merge into one entry that carries the most common genes and DNA. V and J calls and clone size were set by TCRdb, not the authors. The sample table shows about 320,000 distinct CDR3 sequences, and roughly 10% are seen once. Of the sample, 3% to 4% falls within the top ten clones.

This clonotype was picked up a small number of times. The antigen this receptor binds is unknown. Per-base qualities were not stored, and no clone one base away is much larger. Explained via the paper, the treatment or condition label denotes: live attenuated yellow fever vaccine strain. A standard Ficoll-Paque protocol was used to isolate PBMCs from peripheral blood. Dynabeads CD4 and CD8 positive selection kits were used to isolate the CD4 and CD8 T-cell fractions. TriZol was used to extract RNA from bulk PBMCs, from CD4 and CD8 fractions, and from dextramer-positive and dextramer-negative fractions. The TCR sequence derives from a young man who received the YFV17D yellow fever vaccine. The material sequenced was CD4+ T cells sorted from PBMCs, taken 45 days after the yellow fever booster vaccination.

CDR3 loop: CASSFNRGQETQYF. The bases are TGTGCCAGCAGCTTTAACAGGGGCCAAGAGACCCAGTACTTC. The V and J genes are TRBV7-2 and TRBJ2-5; 7 of the junction bases match TRBD1. Measured from the cysteine to the phenylalanine, the CDR3 is 14 residues long. Only the CDR3 DNA is retained, 42 bases long and in frame from the first base. CDR1 and CDR2 (SGHTA, FQGNSA) derive from the germline V gene. V ends up 3 bases short and J 1 base short, with an unmatched junction base count of 2.